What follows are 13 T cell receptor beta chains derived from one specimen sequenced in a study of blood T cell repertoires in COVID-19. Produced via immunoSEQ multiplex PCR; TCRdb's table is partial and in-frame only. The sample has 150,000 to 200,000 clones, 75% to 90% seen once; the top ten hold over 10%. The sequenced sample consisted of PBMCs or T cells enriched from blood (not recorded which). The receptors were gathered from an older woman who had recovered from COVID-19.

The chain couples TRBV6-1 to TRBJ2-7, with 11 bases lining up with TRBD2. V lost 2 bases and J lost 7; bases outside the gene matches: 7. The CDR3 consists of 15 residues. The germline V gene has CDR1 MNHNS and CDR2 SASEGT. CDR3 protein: CASSEQLAGAGEQYF. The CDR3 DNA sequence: TGTGCCAGCAGTGAACAACTAGCGGGAGCTGGAGAGCAGTACTTC.

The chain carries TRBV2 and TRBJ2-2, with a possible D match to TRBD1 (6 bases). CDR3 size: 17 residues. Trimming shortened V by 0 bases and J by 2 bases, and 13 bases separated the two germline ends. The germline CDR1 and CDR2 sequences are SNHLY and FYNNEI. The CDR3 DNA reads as TGTGCCAGCAGTGAAGCGCTTTACAGGGCTAACACCGGGGAGCTGTTTTTT. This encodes CASSEALYRANTGELFF.

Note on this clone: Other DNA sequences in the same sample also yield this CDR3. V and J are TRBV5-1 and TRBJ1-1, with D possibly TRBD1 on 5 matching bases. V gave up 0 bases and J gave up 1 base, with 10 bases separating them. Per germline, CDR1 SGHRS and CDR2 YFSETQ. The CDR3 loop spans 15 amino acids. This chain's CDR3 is CASSLAGQGNTEAFF. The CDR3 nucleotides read TGCGCCAGCAGCTTGGCCGGACAAGGGAACACTGAAGCTTTCTTT.

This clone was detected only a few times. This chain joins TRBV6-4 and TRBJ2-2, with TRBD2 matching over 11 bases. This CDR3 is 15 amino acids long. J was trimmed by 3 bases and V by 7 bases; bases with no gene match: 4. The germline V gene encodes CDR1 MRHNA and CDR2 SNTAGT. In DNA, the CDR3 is TGTGCCAGCATTGGGACTAGCGGCGACACCGGGGAGCTGTTTTTT. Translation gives CASIGTSGDTGELFF.

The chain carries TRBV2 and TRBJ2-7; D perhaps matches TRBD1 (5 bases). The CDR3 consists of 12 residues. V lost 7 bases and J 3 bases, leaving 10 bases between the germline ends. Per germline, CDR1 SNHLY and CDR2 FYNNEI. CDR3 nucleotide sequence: TGTGCCAGCACCACAGGAAACTACGAGCAGTACTTC. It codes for CASTTGNYEQYF.

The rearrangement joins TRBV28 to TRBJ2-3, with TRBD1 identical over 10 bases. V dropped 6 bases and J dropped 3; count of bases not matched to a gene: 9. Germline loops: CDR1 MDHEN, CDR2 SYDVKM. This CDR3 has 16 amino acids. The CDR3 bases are TGTGCCAGCAGATACTCCGGGACAGGGGCAACAGATACGCAGTATTTT. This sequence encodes CASRYSGTGATDTQYF.

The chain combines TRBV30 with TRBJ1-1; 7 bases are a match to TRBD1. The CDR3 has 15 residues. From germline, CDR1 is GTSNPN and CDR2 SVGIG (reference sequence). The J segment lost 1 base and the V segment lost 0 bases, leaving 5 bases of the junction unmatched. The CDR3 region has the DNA TGTGCCTGGAGTGTACGGACAGGACGGAACACTGAAGCTTTCTTT. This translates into CAWSVRTGRNTEAFF.

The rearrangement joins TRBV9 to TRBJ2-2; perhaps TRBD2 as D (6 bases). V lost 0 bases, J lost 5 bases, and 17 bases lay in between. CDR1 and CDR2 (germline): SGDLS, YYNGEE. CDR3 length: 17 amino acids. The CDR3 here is CASSVAPNWRGTGELFF. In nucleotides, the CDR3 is TGTGCCAGCAGCGTAGCTCCGAATTGGAGGGGAACCGGGGAGCTGTTTTTT.

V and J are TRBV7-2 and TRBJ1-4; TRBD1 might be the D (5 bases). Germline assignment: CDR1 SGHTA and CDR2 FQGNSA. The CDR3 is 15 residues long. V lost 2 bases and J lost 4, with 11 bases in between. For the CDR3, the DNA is TGTGCCAGCAGCTTAAGGGCAGGGAATAATGAAAAACTGTTTTTT. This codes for CASSLRAGNNEKLFF.

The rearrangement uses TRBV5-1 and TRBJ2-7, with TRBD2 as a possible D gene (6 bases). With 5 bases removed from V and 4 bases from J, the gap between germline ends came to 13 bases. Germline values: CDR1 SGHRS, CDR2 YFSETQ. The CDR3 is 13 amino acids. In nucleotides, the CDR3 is TGCGCCAGCAGGGAGGGAACCTATTACGAGCAGTACTTC. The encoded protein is CASREGTYYEQYF.

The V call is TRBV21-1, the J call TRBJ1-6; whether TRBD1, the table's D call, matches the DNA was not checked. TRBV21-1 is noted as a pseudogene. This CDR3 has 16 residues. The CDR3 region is CASSAPGCLWDSPLHF. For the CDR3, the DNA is TGTGCCAGCAGCGCCCCAGGGTGTTTGTGGGATTCACCCCTCCACTTT.

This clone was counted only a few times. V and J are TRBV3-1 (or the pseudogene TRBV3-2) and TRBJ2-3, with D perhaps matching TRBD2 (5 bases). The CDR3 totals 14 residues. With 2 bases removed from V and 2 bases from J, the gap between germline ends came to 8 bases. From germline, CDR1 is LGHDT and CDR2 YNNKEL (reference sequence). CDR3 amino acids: CASSQRGHTDTQYF. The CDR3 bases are TGTGCCAGCAGCCAACGCGGGCACACAGATACGCAGTATTTT.

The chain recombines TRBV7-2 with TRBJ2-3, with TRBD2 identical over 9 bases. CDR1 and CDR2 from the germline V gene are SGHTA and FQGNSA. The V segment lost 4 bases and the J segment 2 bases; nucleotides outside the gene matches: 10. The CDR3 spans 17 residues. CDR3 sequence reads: CASSSLAGSRVTDTQYF. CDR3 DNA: TGTGCCAGCAGCTCCCTAGCGGGGTCGCGTGTCACAGATACGCAGTATTTT.